This TCR beta chain was sequenced for a study of shared clonotypes between healthy human individuals. About the study: Donors had three CD4 naive, three CD4 memory, two CD8 naive and one CD8 memory plate apiece.

The ends lost 1 base at V and 6 bases at J; junction bases unmatched: 2. The CDR3 contains 14 residues. The germline V gene has CDR1 SGHAT and CDR2 FQNNGV. Some clones are missing from TCRdb's copy, which holds only in-frame ones; the method was immunoSEQ multiplex PCR. The sample contains hundreds of thousands of clones, over 65% of which appear only once. The donors were all Caucasian adults (living in Nashville, Tennessee). General study results and limits: Naive CD4 clonotypes were shared across a handful of donors at approximately 5.3%.

About this clone itself: Its specificity is unknown.

This receptor was taken from a woman under 40 in good health. Sequenced material: memory CD4+ T cells sorted from blood. The subset was: CD45RA-negative fraction. This chain uses TRBV11-2 with TRBJ2-4, with 8 bases identical to TRBD2. CDR3 DNA sequence: TGTGCCAGCAGCTTAGCGACTAGCGTAAACATTCAGTACTTC. This gives the protein CASSLATSVNIQYF.